The sequence of this TCR beta chain was determined in a study of control samples from healthy donors and cancer patients. Trimming pared 7 bases from V and 3 bases from J, leaving 16 bases between. The CDR3 loop spans 14 amino acids. The germline V gene encodes CDR1 LNHNV and CDR2 YYDKDF (reference sequence). The protocol was immunoSEQ multiplex PCR, while the TCRdb copy is restricted to in-frame clones and leaves out a portion. The data contain 150,000 to 180,000 clones, around 96% of them singletons. The TCR was taken from a man aged 35-49 years in good health. V and J are TRBV15 and TRBJ2-7, with D maybe TRBD1 (6 bases). Sequencing input: blood. The CDR3 DNA is TGTGCCACCAACAGGGTTATGGGGGTCTACGAGCAGTACTTC. Translating it yields CATNRVMGVYEQYF.